The rows below give T cell receptor beta chains drawn from one sample of a study of shared clonotypes between healthy human individuals. The method was immunoSEQ multiplex PCR; TCRdb's version includes in-frame clones alone and lacks a portion of them. Of millions of clones in the sample, more than 90% were seen once. The sequencing sample was made of naive CD4+ T cells sorted from blood. These receptors were collected from a young man in good health. Both conserved end residues are part of each CDR3. The order of the fields is J gene, clone size, D gene, V gene, CDR3 protein, CDR3 DNA. The D gene is left open where the match is weak. Some rows have no size entry. The others give once, few or many, or a class for an expanded clone.

>TRBJ1-2|NA|TRBD1|TRBV7-2
CASSLEGQGGGYTF
TGTGCCAGCAGCTTAGAGGGACAGGGAGGCGGCTACACCTTC
>TRBJ2-7|few|NA|TRBV5-4
CASSGDRSNEQYF
TGTGCCAGCAGCGGGGATAGGAGCAACGAGCAGTACTTC
>TRBJ2-3|NA|NA|TRBV5-1
CASRVNTDTQYF
TGCGCCAGCAGGGTAAACACAGATACGCAGTATTTT
>TRBJ1-5|NA|NA|TRBV6-5
CASSPGRSNQPQHF
TGTGCCAGCAGTCCAGGGAGGAGCAATCAGCCCCAGCATTTT
>TRBJ2-7|NA|NA|TRBV28
CASSLGARVQYF
TGTGCCAGCAGTTTAGGAGCAAGGGTGCAGTACTTC
>TRBJ2-3|NA|NA|TRBV18
CASSRPPSDTQYF
TGTGCCAGCTCACGTCCACCCTCTGATACGCAGTATTTT
>TRBJ2-1|NA|TRBD1|TRBV5-1
CASSEGQGNYNEQFF
TGCGCCAGCAGCGAAGGACAGGGGAACTACAATGAGCAGTTCTTC
>TRBJ2-7|NA|NA|TRBV15
CATSREPKQGYPYEQYF
TGTGCCACCAGCAGAGAACCAAAACAGGGTTATCCCTACGAGCAGTACTTC
>TRBJ2-2|once|NA|TRBV9
CASSVRLGAGELFF
TGTGCCAGCAGCGTACGATTAGGGGCCGGGGAGCTGTTTTTT
>TRBJ1-1|NA|NA|TRBV6-5
CASSYRGDTEAFF
TGTGCCAGCAGTTATCGCGGGGACACTGAAGCTTTCTTT
>TRBJ2-7|few|NA|TRBV18
CASSPPGDYEQYF
TGTGCCAGCTCACCGCCGGGAGACTACGAGCAGTACTTC
>TRBJ2-7|NA|TRBD1|TRBV10-1
CASSSKQGALRSYEQYF
TGCGCCAGCAGCTCGAAACAGGGGGCCTTACGTTCCTACGAGCAGTACTTC
>TRBJ1-5|NA|NA|TRBV6-5
CASSYLAVQPQHF
TGTGCCAGCAGTTACCTTGCAGTCCAGCCCCAGCATTTT
>TRBJ2-3|NA|NA|TRBV2
CTSMTEANGATQYF
TGTACCAGCATGACGGAAGCGAACGGGGCTACGCAGTATTTT
>TRBJ1-1|NA|NA|TRBV6-1
CASSELGEAFF
TGTGCCAGCAGTGAGCTCGGGGAAGCTTTCTTT
>TRBJ1-6|NA|NA|TRBV6-6
CASTTREAPLHF
TGTGCCAGCACCACACGGGAGGCACCCCTCCACTTT
>TRBJ2-7|NA|NA|TRBV20-1
CSAGPYEQYF
TGCAGTGCCGGTCCCTACGAGCAGTACTTC
>TRBJ2-3|once|TRBD2|TRBV5-4
CASSFGGGSTDTQYF
TGTGCCAGCAGCTTTGGGGGGGGAAGCACAGATACGCAGTATTTT
>TRBJ2-3|NA|TRBD2|TRBV19
CASSIVSGSSTDTQYF
TGTGCCAGTAGTATTGTTAGCGGGAGTAGCACAGATACGCAGTATTTT
>TRBJ1-1|NA|NA|TRBV6-1
CASSVTLNTEAFF
TGTGCCAGCAGTGTGACTTTGAACACTGAAGCTTTCTTT
>TRBJ2-1|NA|TRBD1|TRBV10-3
CAISGGGGEQFF
TGTGCCATCAGTGGAGGGGGCGGTGAGCAGTTCTTC
>TRBJ2-7|NA|NA|TRBV19
CASSTNLQEGEQYF
TGTGCCAGTAGTACTAACCTCCAAGAGGGCGAGCAGTACTTC
>TRBJ2-3|NA|NA|TRBV30
CAWSVSRSGTDTQYF
TGTGCCTGGAGTGTAAGTCGTTCTGGCACAGATACGCAGTATTTT
>TRBJ2-2|NA|NA|TRBV6-5
CASSYSVGAVTGELFF
TGTGCCAGCAGTTACTCGGTGGGAGCAGTTACCGGGGAGCTGTTTTTT
>TRBJ2-7|NA|NA|TRBV5-1
CASSLGGLSYEQYF
TGCGCCAGCAGCTTGGGGGGGCTCTCCTACGAGCAGTACTTC
>TRBJ2-1|NA|TRBD2|TRBV7-8
CASSLVVGTSGLDEQFF
TGTGCCAGCAGCTTAGTTGTCGGGACTAGCGGGTTGGATGAGCAGTTCTTC
>TRBJ2-7|NA|NA|TRBV5-1
CASKKGTATYEQYF
TGCGCCAGCAAAAAAGGGACGGCCACCTACGAGCAGTACTTC
>TRBJ2-4|NA|TRBD1|TRBV18
CASSPPKGGQLAKNIQYF
TGTGCCAGCTCACCCCCTAAAGGGGGACAGCTAGCCAAAAACATTCAGTACTTC
>TRBJ2-5|NA|TRBD2|TRBV7-9
CASSSSGWQETQYF
TGTGCCAGCAGTTCTAGCGGGTGGCAAGAGACCCAGTACTTC